The 27 T cell receptor beta chains in this list originate from one sample, sequenced in a study of post-analysis software for immune sequencing data. Study-level points and caveats: Relative to controls, patients had about 5 TRBV segments at higher frequency, with TRBV5-6, TRBV5-1 and TRBV20-1 among these.

Included in the TCR beta cDNA libraries were unique molecular identifiers. From the PCR reads, TCRdb called clonotypes with MiXCR, one entry per CDR3 protein. The table includes hundreds of thousands of distinct CDR3 sequences, 55% to 70% detected once. These receptors' targets are unknown. Material: blood. The receptors come from a girl aged 2 to 9 with multiple sclerosis.

In this sample, this clonotype turned up once. The gene calls are TRBV20-1 and TRBJ2-3, with D unresolved. Trimming shortened V by 0 bases and J by 6 bases, and 10 bases separated the two germline ends. Germline loops: CDR1 DFQATT, CDR2 SNEGSKA (reference sequence). CDR3 length equals 13 residues. CDR3 in amino acids: CSARDRVRDTQYF. CDR3 in DNA: TGCAGTGCTAGAGATAGGGTCCGGGATACGCAGTATTTT.

This clonotype occurred once. The rearrangement joins TRBV20-1 to TRBJ2-4, with D tentatively TRBD1 (5 bases). The better agreement between TRBJ2-7 and the DNA end casts doubt on the J call. The CDR3 runs 14 residues. CDR1 and CDR2 (germline): DFQATT, SNEGSKA (reference sequence). CDR3 coding DNA: TGCAGTGCTAGAGATAGTACAGGTACCTACGAGCAGTACTTC. Protein sequence: CSARDSTGTYEQYF.

This clonotype was seen just once. At one boundary the junction diverges from the germline segment, which might be a read error. The chain joins TRBV6-6 to TRBJ1-4, with 7 bases matching TRBD1. This CDR3 spans 16 amino acids. Germline V gene lookup returns CDR1 MNHNY and CDR2 SVGAGI (reference sequence). The CDR3: CASRSGGGTALLKLFF. The CDR3 DNA is TGCGCCAGCAGGTCTGGCGGAGGGACAGCCCTCCTAAAACTGTTTTTT.

This clonotype was observed once. V and J are TRBV7-9 and TRBJ2-7; perhaps TRBD1 as D (6 bases). The length of the CDR3 is 16 residues. Germline-derived CDR1 and CDR2 are SEHNR and FQNEAQ (reference sequence). V was cut by 2 bases and J by 3 bases, with 17 bases left in between. Here the CDR3 DNA reads TGTGCCAGCAGCTTAATTCCCCACAGGGATCTCTACGAGCAGTACTTC. It translates to CASSLIPHRDLYEQYF.

The genes are TRBV4-1 and TRBJ2-7, with 8 bases fitting TRBD2. The ends lost 1 base at V and 0 bases at J; junction bases unmatched: 5. Germline V CDR1 and CDR2: MGHRA, YSYEKL. The CDR3 covers 16 residues. CDR3 residues: CASSQASGRSSYEQYF. The CDR3 DNA reads TGCGCCAGCAGCCAAGCTAGCGGGCGTAGCTCCTACGAGCAGTACTTC.

The V gene is TRBV2, the J gene TRBJ1-2, with D hard to call. Trimming took 7 bases from V and 6 from J, leaving 15 bases between them. CDR3 size: 13 residues. CDR1 is SNHLY, CDR2 FYNNEI, per germline. In nucleotides, the CDR3 is TGTGCCAGCACCGAAAGTGGGGAAGATGGCTACACCTTC. Protein product: CASTESGEDGYTF.

The chain links TRBV7-3 to TRBJ2-2; 7 positions agree with TRBD2. V shed 1 base, J shed 4 bases, and the junction held 12 bases outside the gene matches. Germline-derived CDR1 and CDR2 are SGHTA and FQGTGA. The length of the CDR3 is 18 residues. The CDR3, as DNA: TGTGCCAGCAGCTTAATAGGAGGACTAGGAAGGGTCACCGGGGAGCTGTTTTTT. As protein: CASSLIGGLGRVTGELFF.

In this sample, this clonotype turned up a few times. The chain links TRBV29-1 to TRBJ1-2, with 7 bases identical to TRBD1. Germline V gives CDR1 SQVTM, CDR2 ANQGSEA. This CDR3 has 12 amino acids. V trimming: 0 bases; J trimming: 6 bases; junction bases outside the gene matches: 1. The CDR3 reads CSVEDQGDGYTF. The CDR3 region has the DNA TGCAGCGTTGAAGATCAGGGGGATGGCTACACCTTC.

The chain joins TRBV20-1 to TRBJ2-3, with TRBD1 matching 10 bases. Trimming at V came to 0 bases and at J to 5 bases, leaving 8 bases not matched to a gene. The length of the CDR3 is 16 residues. In germline, CDR1 is DFQATT, CDR2 SNEGSKA (reference sequence). This CDR3 is CSARDERGTGEDTQYF. The CDR3 nucleotides read TGCAGTGCTAGAGATGAAAGGGGGACAGGGGAAGATACGCAGTATTTT.

This chain connects TRBV11-2 to TRBJ2-3; tentative D call: TRBD1 (6 bases). The CDR3 contains 17 residues. Trimming removed 0 bases at V and 1 base at J, with 14 bases between. CDR1 is SGHAT and CDR2 is FQNNGV in the germline V gene. The CDR3: CASSLEALGTRTDTQYF. The CDR3 nucleotides read TGTGCCAGCAGCTTAGAGGCGCTGGGGACACGCACAGATACGCAGTATTTT.

The chain is built from TRBV7-2 and TRBJ1-1; no reliable D call. This CDR3 has 14 amino acids. Trimming removed 2 bases from V and 8 bases from J, with 15 bases in between. Germline CDR1 reads SGHTA; CDR2 reads FQGNSA. The CDR3 nucleotides are TGTGCCAGCAGCTTAAGTTTAGGGAGGAGAGAAGCTTTCTTT. Translating gives CASSLSLGRREAFF.

This clonotype was found a few times. The chain has TRBV5-1 and TRBJ2-3; D possibly corresponds to TRBD2 (6 bases). CDR1 SGHRS and CDR2 YFSETQ come from the germline V gene. With 1 base removed from V and 5 bases from J, the gap between germline ends came to 23 bases. There are 18 residues in the CDR3. The CDR3 DNA reads as TGCGCCAGCAGCTTGTTTGTGGATCCACTAGAGGAGGGAGATACGCAGTATTTT. Translation gives CASSLFVDPLEEGDTQYF.

The chain carries TRBV6-5 and TRBJ2-3; weak D call: TRBD2 (6 bases). Trimming cost V 5 bases and J 4 bases, with 16 bases left between them. CDR3 length: 15 amino acids. Germline V gene lookup returns CDR1 MNHEY and CDR2 SVGAGI. The CDR3 DNA reads as TGTGCCAGCAGTCCCAGAGCGGGCCCCCCAGATACGCAGTATTTT. It encodes CASSPRAGPPDTQYF.

CDR3 in amino acids: CASKGQFF. In DNA, the CDR3 is TGCGCCAGCAAAGGGCAGTTCTTC. The chain joins TRBV10-1 to TRBJ2-1; D not certain. The CDR3 length is 8 residues. The germline gives CDR1 WNHNN, CDR2 SYGVQD (reference sequence). Deletions cut 7 bases from V and 12 bases from J, with 4 bases between.

This clonotype was seen more than once but under ten times. The chain has TRBV3-1 and TRBJ1-2; D is unresolved. The V gene lost 4 bases and the J gene lost 0 bases, with 12 bases spanning the gap. Germline CDR1 and CDR2: LGHDT and YNNKEL (reference sequence). CDR3 length: 15 amino acids. CDR3 DNA sequence: TGTGCCAGCAGCCCCCGGCAGGAGGCTAACTATGGCTACACCTTC. Translation gives CASSPRQEANYGYTF.

Only a few counts were recorded for this clonotype. The CDR3 nucleotides are TGCAGTGCTAGAGATCCAGGGGCTAATGACGAGCAGTACTTC. Amino acids: CSARDPGANDEQYF. This chain uses TRBV20-1 with TRBJ2-7; maybe TRBD1 (6 bases). Per germline, CDR1 DFQATT and CDR2 SNEGSKA (reference sequence). CDR3 length: 14 residues. The ends were cut back, 0 bases at V and 5 bases at J, with 14 bases in the middle.

This clonotype was counted a few times. The rearrangement uses TRBV29-1 and TRBJ1-1; D gene ambiguous. The CDR3 covers 13 residues. CDR1 is SQVTM and CDR2 is ANQGSEA in the germline V gene. V lost 5 bases to trimming and J lost 4 bases, with 14 bases between them. The DNA of the CDR3 is TGCAGCGTTTCGGCAACACGAGGCACTGAAGCTTTCTTT. Translating it yields CSVSATRGTEAFF.

The rearrangement links TRBV7-2 to TRBJ2-3, with D perhaps being TRBD1 or TRBD2 (5 bases each). This CDR3 comprises 14 residues. The V gene lost 2 bases and the J gene lost 4 bases, with 10 bases spanning the gap. Germline V gene data show CDR1 as SGHTA and CDR2 as FQGNSA. The CDR3 loop is CASSLQTGPDTQYF. As DNA, the CDR3 is TGTGCCAGCAGCTTACAAACGGGACCAGATACGCAGTATTTT.

This clonotype turned up a few times. This chain uses TRBV12-3 or TRBV12-4 with TRBJ2-5; TRBD2 aligns across 9 bases. Trimming cost V 2 bases and J 4 bases; bases outside gene matches: 8. The CDR3 sequence is 16 residues long. CDR3 in DNA: TGTGCCAGCAGTTTAAGATTGGCGGGGGGGCCAGAGACCCAGTACTTC. It translates to CASSLRLAGGPETQYF.

V usage is TRBV20-1 and J usage is TRBJ2-3; TRBD2 matches 7 bases. The CDR3 is 14 residues long. After removal of 3 bases from V and 5 bases from J, the junction contained 8 bases not matched to a gene. The germline CDR1 and CDR2 sequences are DFQATT and SNEGSKA (reference sequence). CDR3 loop: CSARWAGELDTQYF. CDR3 in DNA: TGCAGTGCTAGGTGGGCGGGGGAGTTAGATACGCAGTATTTT.

This clonotype was seen just once. J is TRBJ2-7 and V is TRBV12-3 or TRBV12-4; D call uncertain. The ends were cut back, 6 bases at V and 4 bases at J, with 16 bases in the middle. There are 14 residues in the CDR3. CDR3 sequence (DNA): TGTGCCAGCAGGAACTCAGAAGGACCTTACGAGCAGTACTTC. Translating gives CASRNSEGPYEQYF.

A few counts support this clonotype. The V call is TRBV2, the J call TRBJ2-3; D assignment may be TRBD1 or TRBD2 (5 bases each). Trimming left V 5 bases short and J 6 bases short, with 24 bases between. This CDR3 has 17 residues. Germline V gives CDR1 SNHLY, CDR2 FYNNEI. The CDR3 here is CASSLGVTAATTDTQYF. CDR3 in DNA: TGTGCCAGCAGTTTGGGGGTGACAGCCGCCACGACGGATACGCAGTATTTT.

The V and J genes are TRBV15 and TRBJ2-1; 8 bases line up with TRBD2. The CDR3 runs 15 residues. Germline lookup yields CDR1 LNHNV and CDR2 YYDKDF (reference sequence). The V segment lost 6 bases and the J segment 6 bases; nucleotides outside the gene matches: 10. The CDR3 region has the DNA TGTGCCACCAGTCCGGGACTAGGGGGGTGCAATGAGCAGTTCTTC. Protein: CATSPGLGGCNEQFF.

The chain is built from TRBV2 and TRBJ1-4; 10 nucleotides match TRBD1. The junction had 7 bases not matched to a gene; V was cut back by 6 bases and J by 6 bases. This CDR3 has 15 amino acids. CDR1 and CDR2 (germline): SNHLY, FYNNEI. The CDR3 region has the DNA TGTGCCAGCAGGAGGAGGACAGGGGGAGATGAAAAACTGTTTTTT. It yields the protein CASRRRTGGDEKLFF.

The rearrangement joins TRBV6-1 to TRBJ2-2, with 13 bases fitting TRBD2. This CDR3 is built from 19 residues. With 2 bases clipped from V and 0 bases from J, the junction kept 6 bases outside the gene matches. Germline CDR1 reads MNHNS; CDR2 reads SASEGT. The CDR3 nucleotides read TGTGCCAGCAGTGAAACGGGGACTAGCGGGACGGCGAACACCGGGGAGCTGTTTTTT. Translated: CASSETGTSGTANTGELFF.

The chain uses TRBV7-6 and TRBJ2-7; D is tentatively TRBD1 or TRBD2 (5 bases each). Germline loops: CDR1 SGHVS, CDR2 FNYEAQ. The CDR3 extends over 13 amino acids. Between the trimmed V and J ends, which lost 5 bases and 0 bases, there was a span of 8 bases. In nucleotides, the CDR3 is TGTGCCAGCAGCCGGGGCACCTCCTACGAGCAGTACTTC. Amino acids: CASSRGTSYEQYF.

This chain joins TRBV4-2 and TRBJ1-2, with D maybe TRBD1 (5 bases). This CDR3 has 15 residues. Germline loops: CDR1 LGHNA, CDR2 YNFKEQ. The germline V and J ends were trimmed by 1 base and 2 bases, with 11 bases remaining between them. DNA for the CDR3: TGTGCCAGCAGCCAAGCCCCTGGGGGGAACTATGGCTACACCTTC. It yields the protein CASSQAPGGNYGYTF.